This T cell receptor (beta chain) was sequenced in a study of human T cells and chemical hapten exposure. Across the whole study: The variation in per-sample TCR yields arose mainly from small differences in pooled library volumes.

The time point was: pre-sensitization, week 0. Treatment meaning: therapeutic diphenylcyclopropenone sensitization with weekly scalp DPC. Blood was drawn before each patch test was applied. Looked up from germline, CDR1 is MNHEY and CDR2 is SVGEGT. CDR3 size: 13 residues. The V end lost 4 bases, the J end lost 2 bases, and 5 bases lay between the germline ends. TCRdb used MiXCR to reprocess the RACE reads, holding one entry per CDR3 protein. Here the sample spans 250,000 or so distinct CDR3 sequences, just under 8% being singletons. The sample consisted of whole blood, taken in connection with sensitization to the hapten diphenylcyclopropenone (DPC). This clonotype originated in a man aged 18 to 30 with alopecia areata. Some clones in this sample may be carry-over from other donors' samples. This chain uses TRBV6-2 or TRBV6-3 with TRBJ2-2, with unresolved D. The CDR3 nucleotides are TGTGCCAGCAGTTCTCGTAACACCGGGGAGCTGTTTTTT. This gives the protein CASSSRNTGELFF.